This entry is about one TCR beta chain. Sequencing was performed with immunoSEQ multiplex PCR; in TCRdb, only in-frame clones are kept and a portion is missing. The sample consists of about 460,000 clones, roughly nine tenths of them appearing once. This sample is part of a study of Ad26.COV2.S vaccination and SARS-CoV-2 variants. Treatment noted: about 20 received Ad26.COV2.S at low or high dose, single or two shots; roughly five received placebo; per-sample allocation not given. Samples came from day 63 after the first vaccine or placebo injection. This CDR3 has 15 residues. Trimming stripped 5 bases from V and 1 base from J, with 14 bases between. Germline CDR1 SGHAT, CDR2 FQNNGV.

This TCR was recovered from a person between 18 and 60 years old who received the Ad26.COV2.S COVID-19 vaccine or a placebo. The source material was peripheral blood, sampled in a trial of Ad26.COV2.S vaccine versus placebo. The chain uses TRBV11-2 and TRBJ1-1, with a tentative D call TRBD1 (6 bases). The CDR3 spells CASSPLRGANTEAFF. CDR3 sequence (DNA): TGTGCCAGCAGCCCTTTGCGGGGGGCGAACACTGAAGCTTTCTTT.